This T cell receptor beta chain appears in the sequencing data of a study of blood T cells in healthy people across ages (dated by TCRdb to between 2015 and 2017). Background on the whole study: In model experiments, template switching captured about one uniquely barcoded TCR beta cDNA molecule for every two T cells. The study measured age-related changes in TCR beta repertoire diversity using deep sequencing normalized with unique cDNA molecular identifiers. Donors were grouped into four age groups: young (average roughly 16 years), middle-aged (about 40), aged (about 60) and long-lived (about 90). To avoid experimental bias, donors of different ages were distributed randomly across sequencing lanes. Using the same blood draw, the study looked at two additional independent replicas of 1 million unique cDNA reads for two donors, one aged 18 to 30 and the other aged 80 or older. What the research found in general, with its limitations: The percentage of naive T cells measured by flow cytometry correlated strongly with observed TCR beta diversity. Estimates of total diversity based on one million sequenced T cells were considered lower bounds and underestimates. Observed TCR beta diversity per million T cells fell roughly linearly with age, and a significant reduction was already apparent by age around 39. Bulk unsorted PBMC profiling prevented conclusive comparison of naive and antigen-experienced compartments. Compared with the aged group, the long-lived group had more naive CD4+ T cells, fewer expanded clones and increased TCR diversity, suggesting age selection. Because the CMV infection status of the donors was unknown, age-related changes in expanded clonotypes may potentially have been confounded.

Systemically healthy Caucasian individuals from Russia, about 38 in total and aged about 6 to 100 years, were included as donors. Each donor gave ten milliliters of peripheral blood, collected into EDTA-treated Vacutainer tubes. Ficoll-Paque density-gradient centrifugation was used to isolate PBMCs, with at least 6.5 million per sample. Total RNA was extracted from PBMCs with Trizol reagent, with at least 6 micrograms obtained per sample. Naive CD45RAhigh/CD27high T cell percentages were measured by flow cytometry on a PBMC aliquot from every donor. CDR1 and CDR2 were assigned from the germline V gene as MDHEN and SYDVKM. From the cysteine through the phenylalanine, the CDR3 covers 14 amino acids. The only DNA kept is the CDR3, 42 bases in frame from the first base. V is reduced by 7 bases and J by 2 bases, leaving a spacing of 14 bases between them. As for this clonotype: The antigen it binds to is not known. Per-nucleotide qualities are absent, and no much larger clonotype sits a single base away.

Preparation of the library involved 5' RACE. Sequenced on an Illumina HiSeq 2500. The second PCR ran for about 7 to 11 cycles and used a J-beta primer mix along with a sample-barcoded 5' primer. Each TCR beta cDNA molecule received a unique molecular identifier from a template-switch 5' adaptor carrying 12 random nucleotides. Each sample yielded at least 3 million CDR3-containing paired-end reads. All of the RNA was converted into first-strand cDNA using the Mint cDNA synthesis kit, with a TRBC-specific oligonucleotide serving as the primer. All cDNA was treated with uracil-DNA glycosylase and then went through a first 18-cycle PCR with the universal primers M1SS and BC2_uni_R. In the authors' own workflow: For normalization, 1 million high-quality reads, each with a distinct molecular identifier, were randomly selected from each sample. Reads sharing molecular identifiers were discarded rather than binned into consensus sequences. MiTCR, set to a Q25 quality threshold and the strictest error-elimination algorithm, was used for CDR3 identification, clonotype clustering and error correction. Lower-bound total TCR beta diversity was estimated with a nonparametric unseen species model using Euler transformation. TCRdb trimmed the raw reads at Q25, called clones with MiXCR and kept productive beta chains. Entries are consolidated by CDR3 protein sequence, retaining the most common genes and DNA. None of the V and J calls come from the authors' own analysis; TCRdb made them. This sample comprises about 1.8 million distinct CDR3 sequences, 40% to 55% of them detected only once. The ten most abundant clones make up 2.1% of the sample.

The source material was blood. The TCR was taken from a middle-aged woman in good health. The chain employs TRBV28 and TRBJ2-5, and the D gene may be TRBD2, 6 bases matching. The CDR3 reads CASTVSGTQETQYF. The nucleotides read TGTGCCAGCACCGTTAGCGGTACACAAGAGACCCAGTACTTC.